This TCR beta chain was documented in a study of T cells after posttransplantation cyclophosphamide. Peripheral blood was collected from the related graft donor on the marrow donation day. Germline loops: CDR1 KGHSH, CDR2 LQKENI. The CDR3 length is 12 residues. Trimming took off 6 bases at V and 2 bases at J, with 8 bases between the two ends. This clone showed up many times. The antigen is unknown. Profiling relied on immunoSEQ multiplex PCR, and the TCRdb table lists in-frame clones only, not all of them. Sampling found under 45,000 clones, none seen once. General study results and limits: Later post-transplant blood repertoires were often dominated by donor CD8+ memory clones. Recipient CMV seropositivity and CMV reactivation strongly tracked TRB clonality.

The sequence derives from a man aged 25-40 years in good health and a related stem cell transplant donor. The rearrangement joins TRBV18 to TRBJ2-7; the D gene is possibly TRBD2 (5 bases). Sequencing was carried out using PBMCs. CDR3 bases: TGTGCCAGCTCCCCCGGGGCCTACGAGCAGTACTTC. This translates into CASSPGAYEQYF.